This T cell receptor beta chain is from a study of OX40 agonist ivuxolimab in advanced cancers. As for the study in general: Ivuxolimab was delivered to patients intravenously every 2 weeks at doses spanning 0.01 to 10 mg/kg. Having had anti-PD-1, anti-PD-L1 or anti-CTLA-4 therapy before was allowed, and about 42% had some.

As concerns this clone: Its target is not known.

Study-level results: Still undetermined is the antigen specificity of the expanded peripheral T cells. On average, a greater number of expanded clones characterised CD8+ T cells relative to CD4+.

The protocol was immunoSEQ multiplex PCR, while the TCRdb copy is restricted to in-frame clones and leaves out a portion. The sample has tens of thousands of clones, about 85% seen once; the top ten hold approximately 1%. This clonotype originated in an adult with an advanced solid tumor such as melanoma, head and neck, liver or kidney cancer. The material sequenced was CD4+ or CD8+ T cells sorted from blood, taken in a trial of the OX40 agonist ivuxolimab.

In DNA, the CDR3 is TGTGCCAGCAGCCGGACAAGGATGAACACTGAAGCTTTCTTT. Protein product: CASSRTRMNTEAFF. The chain uses TRBV5-8 and TRBJ1-1, with D perhaps TRBD1 (5 bases). V was clipped by 4 bases and J by 0 bases, with 10 bases between them. Germline loops: CDR1 SGHTS, CDR2 YDEGEE. This CDR3 has 14 residues.